Presented here are 28 T cell receptor beta chains from one specimen sequenced in a study of identical twins. TCRdb analysed the 5' RACE reads with MiXCR anew, one entry per CDR3 protein. The sample carries more than 650,000 distinct CDR3 sequences, around 5.7% recorded once. The specimen was naive T cells sorted from blood. The receptor set was obtained from a man younger than 35 in good health.

This clonotype was found many times. V is TRBV6-5 and J is TRBJ2-1; 13 bases line up with TRBD2. The V and J ends lost 0 bases and 6 bases, in that order; junction bases with no gene match: 2. CDR1 is MNHEY and CDR2 is SVGAGI in the germline V gene. CDR3 length equals 16 residues. The CDR3 region is CASSYSRLAGGNEQFF. The CDR3 nucleotides are TGTGCCAGCAGTTACTCGAGACTAGCGGGAGGCAATGAGCAGTTCTTC.

This clonotype was counted only a few times. The chain's CDR3 is CASILGVGTDTQYF. CDR3 nucleotides: TGTGCCAGCATCCTAGGCGTTGGAACAGATACGCAGTATTTT. The chain carries TRBV12-3 or TRBV12-4 and TRBJ2-3; D call uncertain. This CDR3 is 14 amino acids long. The germline V and J ends were trimmed by 7 bases and 3 bases, with 14 bases remaining between them.

This sequence joins TRBV5-1 and TRBJ2-5; D is unresolved. Trimming pared 4 bases from V and 7 bases from J, leaving 14 bases between. The CDR3 extends over 13 amino acids. Germline assignment: CDR1 SGHRS and CDR2 YFSETQ. The CDR3 loop is CASSEDPRGTQYF. CDR3 DNA: TGCGCCAGCAGCGAAGACCCCAGAGGGACCCAGTACTTC.

This clonotype occurred many times. The CDR3, as DNA: TGCAGCGTTGAAGATCAGGGGCCGAGCTCCTACAATGAGCAGTTCTTC. Residues: CSVEDQGPSSYNEQFF. The rearrangement links TRBV29-1 to TRBJ2-1, with D tentatively TRBD1 (6 bases). Germline-derived CDR1 and CDR2 are SQVTM and ANQGSEA. The CDR3 loop spans 16 amino acids. Trimming removed 0 bases at V and 0 bases at J, with 12 bases between.

This clonotype has only a few counts. This rearrangement joins TRBV10-2 to TRBJ2-3, with 8 bases identical to TRBD1. Per the germline V gene, CDR1 is WSHSY and CDR2 is SAAADI. Germline trimming cut 9 bases from V and 1 base from J; bases unmatched to any gene: 3. CDR3 length: 13 residues. CDR3 protein: CARGTGRTDTQYF. As DNA, the CDR3 is TGCGCCAGGGGGACAGGACGCACAGATACGCAGTATTTT.

This clonotype has only a few counts. The chain is built from TRBV5-5 and TRBJ2-7, with 7 bases fitting TRBD1. The germline V gene has CDR1 SGHKS and CDR2 YYEKEE (reference sequence). Unmatched junction bases numbered 7, after V lost 7 bases and J lost 0 bases. The CDR3 spans 14 residues. The CDR3 DNA reads TGTGCCAGCGGCCGCCGGGACAGCTCCTACGAGCAGTACGTC. Its translation is CASGRRDSSYEQYV.

The table lists this clonotype with many counts. The chain is built from TRBV20-1 and TRBJ1-6; the D is unclear. The CDR3 consists of 14 residues. CDR1 DFQATT and CDR2 SNEGSKA come from the germline V gene (reference sequence). V was trimmed by 1 base and J by 10 bases, leaving 14 bases between them. CDR3 nucleotides: TGCAGTGCTAGAGCGGAAGGTGCCTGGTCACCCCTCCACTTT. Residues: CSARAEGAWSPLHF.

The CDR3 reads CSVEEQESYEQYF. The CDR3 nucleotides are TGCAGCGTTGAAGAACAGGAATCCTACGAGCAGTACTTC. The V and J genes are TRBV29-1 and TRBJ2-7, with D possibly being TRBD1 (5 bases). V gave up 0 bases and J gave up 1 base, with 7 bases separating them. CDR3 size: 13 residues. CDR1 and CDR2 from the germline V gene are SQVTM and ANQGSEA.

J is TRBJ1-4 and V is TRBV20-1, with D possibly matching TRBD1 (6 bases). Germline V gene lookup returns CDR1 DFQATT and CDR2 SNEGSKA (reference sequence). The CDR3 extends over 15 amino acids. Trimming took 2 bases from V and 7 from J, leaving 17 bases between them. The CDR3 sequence is CSARKLGTLSEKLFF. DNA of the CDR3: TGCAGTGCTAGAAAGTTAGGGACATTGAGTGAAAAACTGTTTTTT.

This rearrangement joins TRBV2 to TRBJ2-1; D ambiguous. V was trimmed by 7 bases and J by 4 bases, leaving 17 bases between them. The germline V gene encodes CDR1 SNHLY and CDR2 FYNNEI. The CDR3 is 15 residues long. The CDR3 DNA sequence: TGTGCCAGCAAGGCGGCAGGAACTACATACAATGAGCAGTTCTTC. Protein sequence: CASKAAGTTYNEQFF.

This clonotype came up a few times. J is TRBJ2-1 and V is TRBV20-1, with a tentative D call TRBD1 (6 bases). Trimming removed 7 bases from V and 8 bases from J, with 15 bases in between. Germline lookup yields CDR1 DFQATT and CDR2 SNEGSKA (reference sequence). The CDR3 is 12 residues long. Here the CDR3 reads CSVPTNRDEQFF. The CDR3 DNA is TGCAGTGTCCCGACAAACAGGGATGAGCAGTTCTTC.

This clonotype has at least ten counts. The rearrangement links TRBV7-8 to TRBJ1-5; D call uncertain. Germline V lookup: CDR1 SGHVS, CDR2 FQNEAQ. Trimming cost V 4 bases and J 0 bases, with 16 bases left between them. This CDR3 has 17 residues. CDR3 sequence reads: CASSSLPVSYSNQPQHF. For the CDR3, the DNA is TGTGCCAGCAGCTCGCTGCCCGTATCTTATAGCAATCAGCCCCAGCATTTT.

This clonotype was counted at least ten times. The chain has TRBV7-3 and TRBJ1-6; TRBD1 agrees at 11 bases. The V gene end was trimmed by 5 bases and the J gene end by 9 bases; junction bases not matched to a gene: 3. This CDR3 has 14 residues. Germline V gene sequence: CDR1 SGHTA, CDR2 FQGTGA. This CDR3 is CASSPGTGGSPLHF. CDR3 coding DNA: TGTGCCAGCAGCCCCGGGACAGGGGGTTCACCCCTCCACTTT.

This chain joins TRBV27 and TRBJ2-5; D call uncertain. Trimming removed 0 bases from V and 5 bases from J, with 13 bases in between. CDR3 length: 15 residues. CDR1 and CDR2 from the germline V gene are MNHEY and SMNVEV (reference sequence). DNA of the CDR3: TGTGCCAGCAGTTTATCTTACTCTATCGCGGAGACCCAGTACTTC. As protein: CASSLSYSIAETQYF.

This clonotype was counted many times. This chain links TRBV6-1 with TRBJ2-3; 13 nucleotides agree with TRBD2. The CDR3 has 14 amino acids. J was trimmed by 7 bases and V by 4 bases; bases with no gene match: 2. Germline-derived CDR1 and CDR2 are MNHNS and SASEGT. This CDR3 is CASSGTSGSNTQYF. The CDR3 coding sequence is TGTGCCAGCAGTGGGACTAGCGGGAGTAATACGCAGTATTTT.

In this sample, this clonotype turned up many times. The rearrangement uses TRBV5-1 and TRBJ1-1, with D tentatively TRBD1 (5 bases). The CDR3 has 15 residues. With 1 base removed from V and 4 bases from J, the gap between germline ends came to 14 bases. Per germline, CDR1 SGHRS and CDR2 YFSETQ. DNA for the CDR3: TGCGCCAGCAGCTTGTACGGGGGAGGGAGCACTGAAGCTTTCTTT. This encodes CASSLYGGGSTEAFF. Supplemented by reference TRBV5-1 and TRBJ1-1, the full variable domain reads KAGVTQTPRYLIKTRGQQVTLSCSPISGHRSVSWYQQTPGQGLQFLFEYFSETQRNKGNFPGRFSGRQFSNSRSEMNVSTLELGDSALYLCASSLYGGGSTEAFFGQGTRLTVV.

The sample holds a few counts of this clonotype. The chain employs TRBV7-8 and TRBJ2-7; D not resolved. This CDR3 is built from 12 residues. Germline V gives CDR1 SGHVS, CDR2 FQNEAQ. V dropped 5 bases and J dropped 5 bases, with 10 bases sitting between them. The CDR3 is CASSPGRDEQYF. The CDR3 DNA sequence: TGTGCCAGCAGCCCCGGACGCGACGAGCAGTACTTC.

The chain is built from TRBV3-1 and TRBJ1-2; weak D call: TRBD1 (5 bases). V gave up 0 bases and J gave up 8 bases, with 16 bases separating them. The germline CDR1 and CDR2 sequences are LGHDT and YNNKEL (reference sequence). The CDR3 consists of 15 residues. The CDR3 DNA sequence: TGTGCCAGCAGCCAAGATCCCGGGACTGGAAAAGGCTACACCTTC. This translates into CASSQDPGTGKGYTF.

This clonotype was seen at least ten times. This sequence joins TRBV7-2 and TRBJ2-1; 11 bases line up with TRBD2. This CDR3 is built from 16 residues. In germline, CDR1 is SGHTA, CDR2 FQGNSA. The trim removed 5 bases at V and 9 bases at J, leaving 12 bases unmatched. DNA for the CDR3: TGTGCCAGCAGCGCTCGGGTAGCGGGAGGGAAAAGTGAGCAGTTCTTC. Translation: CASSARVAGGKSEQFF.

This clonotype was seen repeatedly, ten times or more. The J gene is TRBJ2-1, the V gene TRBV6-1; D unresolved. Germline CDR1 reads MNHNS; CDR2 reads SASEGT. The CDR3 is 13 amino acids. The ends were cut back, 8 bases at V and 0 bases at J, with 8 bases in the middle. CDR3 protein: CASLLSSYNEQFF. CDR3 nucleotide sequence: TGTGCCAGCCTCCTGAGCTCCTACAATGAGCAGTTCTTC.

This clonotype showed up many times. The chain is built from TRBV3-1 and TRBJ1-1, with D maybe TRBD1 (6 bases). This CDR3 comprises 15 residues. V was clipped by 3 bases and J by 7 bases, with 18 bases between them. The V gene's germline CDR1 is LGHDT and CDR2 YNNKEL (reference sequence). The CDR3 is CASSHSGTRTIEAFF. CDR3 DNA: TGTGCCAGCAGCCACTCCGGGACACGCACGATTGAAGCTTTCTTT.

In its sample, this clonotype was seen a few times. The gene calls are TRBV7-2 and TRBJ2-7, with 11 bases aligning to TRBD2. Germline loops: CDR1 SGHTA, CDR2 FQGNSA. The V gene end was trimmed by 11 bases and the J gene end by 4 bases; junction bases not matched to a gene: 10. The CDR3 has 14 amino acids. This CDR3 is CACGVGTSGYEQYF. The CDR3 DNA is TGTGCCTGTGGGGTCGGGACTAGCGGATACGAGCAGTACTTC.

This clonotype was seen a handful of times. V gene TRBV20-1 combines with J gene TRBJ2-7, with TRBD1 identical over 11 bases. This CDR3 has 14 residues. Trimming took 0 bases from V and 4 from J; bases not matched to a gene: 2. Germline assignment: CDR1 DFQATT and CDR2 SNEGSKA (reference sequence). This chain's CDR3 is CSAREGQGVYEQYF. CDR3 nucleotide sequence: TGCAGTGCTAGAGAGGGACAGGGGGTTTACGAGCAGTACTTC.

This clonotype appeared many times. This chain connects TRBV4-3 to TRBJ2-7, with 8 nucleotides matching TRBD1. V shed 1 base and J 5 bases; nucleotides not matched to a gene: 7. This CDR3 comprises 15 residues. The germline V gene encodes CDR1 LGHNA and CDR2 YSLEER. CDR3 sequence (DNA): TGCGCCAGCAGCCAAGTCTGGCAGGGGGCGAACGAGCAGTACTTC. Protein product: CASSQVWQGANEQYF.

This clonotype was counted many times. The chain is built from TRBV12-3 or TRBV12-4 and TRBJ2-1; TRBD2 matches at 9 bases. This CDR3 spans 18 amino acids. The V and J ends lost 2 bases and 4 bases, in that order; junction bases with no gene match: 12. This CDR3 is CASSLFLGGREPYNEQFF. The CDR3 DNA follows: TGTGCCAGCAGTTTATTCCTGGGCGGGAGGGAACCTTACAATGAGCAGTTCTTC.

This clonotype has at least ten counts. This chain uses TRBV5-1 with TRBJ2-5; 7 positions match TRBD1. Germline lookup yields CDR1 SGHRS and CDR2 YFSETQ. The CDR3 spans 17 residues. V gave up 4 bases and J gave up 0 bases; unmatched junction bases: 12. CDR3 nucleotides: TGCGCCAGCAGCGCAGGACAGGCATGGAGACACCAAGAGACCCAGTACTTC. This encodes CASSAGQAWRHQETQYF. Combining the CDR3 with reference TRBV5-1 and TRBJ2-5 gives the whole variable domain KAGVTQTPRYLIKTRGQQVTLSCSPISGHRSVSWYQQTPGQGLQFLFEYFSETQRNKGNFPGRFSGRQFSNSRSEMNVSTLELGDSALYLCASSAGQAWRHQETQYFGPGTRLLVL.

This clonotype was counted between two and nine times. The rearrangement uses TRBV11-3 and TRBJ2-5; D perhaps matches TRBD1 (5 bases). The V end was cut by 2 bases, the J end by 7 bases, with 14 bases between. CDR3 length: 14 residues. Per the germline V gene, CDR1 is SGHNT and CDR2 is YENEEA. The CDR3 spells CASSLSRQGATQYF. CDR3 in DNA: TGTGCCAGCAGCTTATCTCGCCAGGGTGCGACCCAGTACTTC.

In its sample, this clonotype was seen many times. The chain has TRBV4-2 and TRBJ2-1; D gene unclear. The CDR3 has 15 residues. V was cut by 2 bases and J by 2 bases, with 10 bases left in between. Germline V CDR1 and CDR2: LGHNA, YNFKEQ. As DNA, the CDR3 is TGTGCCAGCAGCCAACCTCCAGAAACCTACAATGAGCAGTTCTTC. This gives the protein CASSQPPETYNEQFF.